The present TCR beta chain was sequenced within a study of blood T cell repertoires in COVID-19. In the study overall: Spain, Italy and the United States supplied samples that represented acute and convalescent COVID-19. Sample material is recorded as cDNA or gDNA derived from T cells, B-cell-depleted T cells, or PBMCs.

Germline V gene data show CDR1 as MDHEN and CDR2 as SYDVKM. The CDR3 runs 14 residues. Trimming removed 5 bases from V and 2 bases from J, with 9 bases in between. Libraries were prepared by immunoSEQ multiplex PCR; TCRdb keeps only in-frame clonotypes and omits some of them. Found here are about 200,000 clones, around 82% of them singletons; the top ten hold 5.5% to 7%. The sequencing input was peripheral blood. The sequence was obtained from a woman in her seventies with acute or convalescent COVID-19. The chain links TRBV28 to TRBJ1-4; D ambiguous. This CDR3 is CASSIRRTNEKLFF. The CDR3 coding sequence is TGTGCCAGCAGTATTCGGAGGACTAATGAAAAACTGTTTTTT. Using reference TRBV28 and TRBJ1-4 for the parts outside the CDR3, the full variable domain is DVKVTQSSRYLVKRTGEKVFLECVQDMDHENMFWYRQDPGLGLRLIYFSYDVKMKEKGDIPEGYSVSREKKERFSLILESASTNQTSMYLCASSIRRTNEKLFFGSGTQLSVL.